This passage covers 5 T cell receptor beta chains from one sample sequenced in a study of beta chain features in type 1 diabetes. General study points: People with Type 1 diabetes carried modestly yet significantly shorter TCRB CDR3s in all four CD4+ subsets.

For these TCRs, the target antigens are not known. Every isolated RNA sample was fully reverse transcribed, so sequencing captured expressed TCRB transcripts. The protocol was immunoSEQ multiplex PCR, while the TCRdb copy is restricted to in-frame clones and leaves out a portion. The sample carries some 660,000 clones, around 15% recorded once. The material sequenced was naive CD4+ T cells from blood. All receptors come from a young man with type 1 diabetes.

This clone was found a few times. This rearrangement joins TRBV20-1 to TRBJ2-1, with D tentatively TRBD1 or TRBD2 (6 bases each). The germline V gene encodes CDR1 DFQATT and CDR2 SNEGSKA (reference sequence). The CDR3 loop spans 11 amino acids. CDR3 sequence (DNA): TGCAGCACCCGGGGGCTCAATGAGCAGTTCTTC. This encodes CSTRGLNEQFF.

V and J are TRBV11-2 and TRBJ2-7; 7 nucleotides agree with TRBD2. Per germline, CDR1 SGHAT and CDR2 FQNNGV. The CDR3 covers 15 residues. V was pared by 1 base and J by 0 bases, with 3 bases of the junction left unmatched. The CDR3 DNA follows: TGTGCCAGCAGCTTAGGGACTAGTACCTCCTACGAGCAGTACTTC. This encodes CASSLGTSTSYEQYF.

The chain joins TRBV30 to TRBJ2-7; 8 bases align to TRBD1. V was clipped by 4 bases and J by 3 bases; unmatched bases: 5. This CDR3 spans 13 amino acids. Germline V gene data show CDR1 as GTSNPN and CDR2 as SVGIG (reference sequence). The CDR3 DNA reads as TGTGCCTGGACCGGACAGGGTTTCTACGAGCAGTACTTC. Protein sequence: CAWTGQGFYEQYF.

Ten or more counts support this clone. The rearrangement joins TRBV28 to TRBJ2-7; D is undetermined. V was shortened by 6 bases and J by 3 bases, with 9 bases between the two germline ends. CDR3 length: 12 amino acids. Germline V CDR1 and CDR2: MDHEN, SYDVKM. The CDR3 sequence is CASSEHGYEQYF. In DNA, the CDR3 is TGTGCCAGCAGCGAACACGGCTACGAGCAGTACTTC.

This clone occurred a few times. The chain has TRBV5-1 and TRBJ2-3; 13 bases agree with TRBD2. The CDR3 is 18 residues long. Losses at the gene ends were 2 bases for V and 2 bases for J; bases not matched to a gene: 8. Germline lookup yields CDR1 SGHRS and CDR2 YFSETQ. For the CDR3, the DNA is TGCGCCAGCAGCTTCGGACTAGCGGGGGCCTGGAACACAGATACGCAGTATTTT. This translates into CASSFGLAGAWNTDTQYF.